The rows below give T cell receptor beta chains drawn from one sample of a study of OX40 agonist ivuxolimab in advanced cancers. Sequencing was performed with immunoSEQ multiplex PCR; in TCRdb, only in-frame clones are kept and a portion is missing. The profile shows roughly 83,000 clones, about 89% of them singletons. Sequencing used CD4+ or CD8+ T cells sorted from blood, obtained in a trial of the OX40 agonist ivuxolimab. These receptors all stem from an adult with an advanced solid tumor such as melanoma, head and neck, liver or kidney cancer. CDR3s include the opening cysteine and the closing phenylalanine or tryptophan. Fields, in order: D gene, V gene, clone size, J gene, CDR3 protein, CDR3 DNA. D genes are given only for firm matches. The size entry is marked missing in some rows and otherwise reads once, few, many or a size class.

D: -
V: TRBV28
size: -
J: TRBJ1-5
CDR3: CASSQEAGAYSNQPQHF
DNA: TGTGCCAGCAGCCAGGAGGCAGGGGCTTATAGCAATCAGCCCCAGCATTTT

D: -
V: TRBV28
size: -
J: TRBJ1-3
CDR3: CASSSQGLGNTIYF
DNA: TGTGCCAGCAGTTCCCAAGGGCTCGGAAACACCATATATTTT

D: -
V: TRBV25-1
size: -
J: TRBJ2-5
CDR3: CASSAKYQETQYF
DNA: TGTGCCAGCAGTGCCAAGTACCAAGAGACCCAGTACTTC

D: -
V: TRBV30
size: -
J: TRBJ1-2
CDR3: CACDTVRAGGYTF
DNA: TGTGCCTGCGATACCGTCAGGGCGGGAGGCTACACCTTC

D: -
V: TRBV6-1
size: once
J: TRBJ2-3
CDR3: CASSEGPGAADTQYF
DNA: TGTGCCAGCAGTGAAGGGCCCGGGGCGGCAGATACGCAGTATTTT

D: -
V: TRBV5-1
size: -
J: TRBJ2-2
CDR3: CASSLVAGELFF
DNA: TGCGCCAGCAGCTTGGTGGCTGGGGAGCTGTTTTTT

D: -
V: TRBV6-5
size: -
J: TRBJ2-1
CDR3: CASSYSTGQAYNEQFF
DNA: TGTGCCAGCAGTTACTCGACGGGACAAGCATACAATGAGCAGTTCTTC

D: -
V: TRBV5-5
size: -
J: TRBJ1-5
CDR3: CASSLDLSSNQPQHF
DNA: TGTGCCAGCAGCTTGGATTTGTCTAGCAATCAGCCCCAGCATTTT

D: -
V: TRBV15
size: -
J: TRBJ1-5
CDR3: CATRAGSGNQPQHF
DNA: TGTGCCACCCGCGCAGGGAGCGGGAATCAGCCCCAGCATTTT

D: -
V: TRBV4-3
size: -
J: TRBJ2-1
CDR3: CASSQTGSSYNEQFF
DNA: TGCGCCAGCAGCCAAACAGGGAGCTCCTACAATGAGCAGTTCTTC

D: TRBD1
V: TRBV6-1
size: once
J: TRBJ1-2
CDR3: CASSEVPGGWYGYTF
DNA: TGTGCCAGCAGTGAAGTGCCAGGGGGCTGGTATGGCTACACCTTC

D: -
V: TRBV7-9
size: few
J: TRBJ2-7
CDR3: CASSYPTGQGGDEQYF
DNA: TGTGCCAGCAGCTACCCGACAGGGCAGGGAGGGGACGAGCAGTACTTC

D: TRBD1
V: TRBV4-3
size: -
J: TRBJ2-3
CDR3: CASSQDLWDRSTDTQYF
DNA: TGCGCCAGCAGCCAAGATTTATGGGACAGAAGCACAGATACGCAGTATTTT

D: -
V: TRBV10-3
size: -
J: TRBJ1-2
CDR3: CAIQGTYGYTF
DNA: TGTGCCATTCAGGGAACATATGGCTACACCTTC

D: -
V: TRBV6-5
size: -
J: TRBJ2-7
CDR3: CASSGQGYEQYF
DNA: TGTGCCAGCAGTGGTCAGGGCTACGAGCAGTACTTC

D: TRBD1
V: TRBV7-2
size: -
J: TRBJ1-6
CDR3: CASSLVGQGGRSPLHF
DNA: TGTGCCAGCAGCTTAGTGGGACAGGGAGGTCGTTCACCCCTCCACTTT

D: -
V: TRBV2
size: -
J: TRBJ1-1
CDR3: CASSVQGYTEAFF
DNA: TGTGCCAGCAGCGTACAGGGTTACACTGAAGCTTTCTTT

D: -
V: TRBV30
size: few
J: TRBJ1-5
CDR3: CAWSVEGNQPQHF
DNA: TGTGCCTGGAGTGTGGAGGGGAATCAGCCCCAGCATTTT

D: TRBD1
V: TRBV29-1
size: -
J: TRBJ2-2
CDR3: CSVEMGQITGELFF
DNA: TGCAGCGTTGAAATGGGACAGATCACCGGGGAGCTGTTTTTT

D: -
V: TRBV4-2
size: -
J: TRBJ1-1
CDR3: CASRPALGTEAFF
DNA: TGTGCCAGCAGGCCCGCCTTGGGCACTGAAGCTTTCTTT

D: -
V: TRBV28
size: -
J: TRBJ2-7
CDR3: CASSFDSYEQYF
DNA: TGTGCCAGCAGCTTTGACTCCTACGAGCAGTACTTC

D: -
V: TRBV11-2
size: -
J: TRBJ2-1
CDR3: CASSLIGDLVPLYNEQFF
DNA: TGTGCCAGCAGCTTAATCGGTGACTTAGTCCCCCTTTACAATGAGCAGTTCTTC

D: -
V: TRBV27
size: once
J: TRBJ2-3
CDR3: CASSPSTDTQYF
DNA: TGTGCCAGCTCGCCAAGCACAGATACGCAGTATTTT

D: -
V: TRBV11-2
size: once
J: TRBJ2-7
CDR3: CASSPGEVNEQYF
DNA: TGTGCCAGCAGCCCTGGAGAGGTCAATGAGCAGTACTTC

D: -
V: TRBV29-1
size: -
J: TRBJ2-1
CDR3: CSVEWGAGGNEQFF
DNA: TGCAGCGTTGAATGGGGGGCCGGGGGCAATGAGCAGTTCTTC

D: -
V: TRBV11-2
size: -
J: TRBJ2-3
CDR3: CASSLAADTQYF
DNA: TGTGCCAGCAGCTTAGCGGCAGATACGCAGTATTTT

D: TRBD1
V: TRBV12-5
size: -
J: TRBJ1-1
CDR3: CASGLPRDRVNTEAFF
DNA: TGTGCTAGTGGTTTGCCGCGGGACAGAGTGAACACTGAAGCTTTCTTT

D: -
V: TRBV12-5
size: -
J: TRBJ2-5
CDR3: CASGLFRETQYF
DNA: TGTGCTAGTGGTTTGTTTCGGGAGACCCAGTACTTC

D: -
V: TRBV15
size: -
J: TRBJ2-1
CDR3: CATSSLLALAYNEQFF
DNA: TGTGCCACCAGCAGTCTACTAGCCTTAGCCTACAATGAGCAGTTCTTC

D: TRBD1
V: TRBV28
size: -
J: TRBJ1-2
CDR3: CASSYEIIGTANYGYTF
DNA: TGTGCCAGCAGCTATGAAATTATCGGGACAGCAAACTATGGCTACACCTTC

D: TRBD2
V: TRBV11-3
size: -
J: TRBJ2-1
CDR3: CASSVHASGRANEQFF
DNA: TGTGCCAGCAGCGTTCACGCTAGCGGGAGGGCCAATGAGCAGTTCTTC

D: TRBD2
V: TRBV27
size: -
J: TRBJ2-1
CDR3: CASSFLAGGNNEQFF
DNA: TGTGCCAGCAGTTTTCTAGCGGGAGGGAACAATGAGCAGTTCTTC

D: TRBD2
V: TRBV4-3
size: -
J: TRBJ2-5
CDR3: CASSGGGGAWETQYF
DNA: TGCGCCAGCAGCGGGGGCGGGGGGGCCTGGGAGACCCAGTACTTC

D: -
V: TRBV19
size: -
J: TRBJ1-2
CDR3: CASIQAEGDYNYGYTF
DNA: TGTGCCAGTATCCAAGCGGAGGGGGATTATAACTATGGCTACACCTTC

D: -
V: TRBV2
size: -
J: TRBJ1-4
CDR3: CASRPQGYNEKLFF
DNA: TGTGCCAGCAGACCCCAGGGATATAATGAAAAACTGTTTTTT

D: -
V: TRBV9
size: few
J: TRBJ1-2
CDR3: CASSATNSYGYTF
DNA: TGTGCCAGCAGCGCGACGAATTCCTATGGCTACACCTTC

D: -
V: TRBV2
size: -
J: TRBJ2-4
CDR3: CATYSPAESAKNIQYF
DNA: TGTGCCACCTATTCCCCGGCGGAAAGTGCCAAAAACATTCAGTACTTC

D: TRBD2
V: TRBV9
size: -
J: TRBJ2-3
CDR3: CASSTNPKLADSTDTQYF
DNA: TGTGCCAGCAGCACCAACCCAAAACTAGCGGATAGCACAGATACGCAGTATTTT

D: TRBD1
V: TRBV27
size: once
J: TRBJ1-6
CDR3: CASSFQDRGGSPLHF
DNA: TGTGCCAGCAGTTTCCAGGACAGGGGCGGTTCACCCCTCCACTTT

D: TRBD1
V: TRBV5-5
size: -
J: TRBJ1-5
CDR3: CASSPRDRGAIYSNQPQHF
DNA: TGTGCCAGCAGCCCCCGGGACAGGGGCGCGATCTATAGCAATCAGCCCCAGCATTTT

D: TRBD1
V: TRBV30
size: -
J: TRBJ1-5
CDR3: CAWTSRDRGLGPQHF
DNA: TGTGCCTGGACTTCCCGGGACAGGGGCTTAGGACCCCAGCATTTT

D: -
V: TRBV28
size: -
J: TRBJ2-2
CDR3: CASNPTATRASELFF
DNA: TGTGCCAGCAATCCCACCGCAACGCGGGCGTCGGAGCTGTTTTTT

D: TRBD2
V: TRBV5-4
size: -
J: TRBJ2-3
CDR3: CASTIAGGPMDTQYF
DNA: TGTGCCAGCACTATAGCGGGAGGGCCTATGGATACGCAGTATTTT

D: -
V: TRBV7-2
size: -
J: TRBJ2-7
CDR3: CASSSSGPGGIYEQYF
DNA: TGTGCCAGCAGCTCATCCGGGCCTGGGGGAATTTACGAGCAGTACTTC

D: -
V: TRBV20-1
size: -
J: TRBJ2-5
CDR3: CSARTQETQYF
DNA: TGCAGTGCTAGAACTCAAGAGACCCAGTACTTC

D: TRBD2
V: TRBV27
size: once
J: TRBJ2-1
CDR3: CASGIAGGPNEQFF
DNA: TGTGCCAGCGGTATAGCGGGAGGGCCCAATGAGCAGTTCTTC